This TCR beta chain was captured in a study of T cells after yellow fever vaccination. Between the trimmed V and J ends, which lost 7 bases and 4 bases, there was a span of 15 bases. The germline gives CDR1 KGHSH, CDR2 LQKENI. The CDR3 sequence is 14 residues long. TCRdb processed the 5' RACE reads anew with MiXCR; each CDR3 protein has one entry. The table records hundreds of thousands of distinct CDR3 sequences, about 12% of them present only once. The sample here was PBMCs, taken on the day of the yellow fever booster vaccination. The TCR sequence derives from a man aged 25 to 45 who received the YFV17D yellow fever vaccine. J is TRBJ2-3 and V is TRBV18; D possibly corresponds to TRBD1 (6 bases). This chain's CDR3 is CASFPTGSADTQYF. CDR3 bases: TGTGCCAGCTTCCCGACAGGTTCGGCAGATACGCAGTATTTT.